This TCR beta chain comes out of a study of neurological immune-mediated disorders. Study observations and caveats: According to phylogenetic grouping, one related-CDR3 cluster, a possible signature, contained the repertoires of 18 of 34 multiple sclerosis patients.

The unsorted libraries were prepared from 2 million PBMCs (stored at -80 C). 5'RACE with 10-nucleotide random UMIs produced the cDNA. From the 5' RACE reads, TCRdb called clonotypes with MiXCR, one entry per CDR3 protein. The sample consists of tens of thousands of distinct CDR3 sequences, under 4.5% of them appearing once. The sample holds many counts of this clonotype. The antigen is not known. Sequencing was performed on PBMCs. This TCR came from a woman aged 50 to 65 with multiple sclerosis.

The CDR3 region is CASSESGMAWDGYTF. The CDR3 nucleotides are TGTGCCAGCAGTGAATCGGGGATGGCTTGGGATGGCTACACCTTC. This chain connects TRBV25-1 to TRBJ1-2; no definite D call. Germline V CDR1 and CDR2: MGHDK, SYGVNS. The CDR3 is 15 residues long. V gave up 1 base and J gave up 6 bases, with 15 bases separating them.